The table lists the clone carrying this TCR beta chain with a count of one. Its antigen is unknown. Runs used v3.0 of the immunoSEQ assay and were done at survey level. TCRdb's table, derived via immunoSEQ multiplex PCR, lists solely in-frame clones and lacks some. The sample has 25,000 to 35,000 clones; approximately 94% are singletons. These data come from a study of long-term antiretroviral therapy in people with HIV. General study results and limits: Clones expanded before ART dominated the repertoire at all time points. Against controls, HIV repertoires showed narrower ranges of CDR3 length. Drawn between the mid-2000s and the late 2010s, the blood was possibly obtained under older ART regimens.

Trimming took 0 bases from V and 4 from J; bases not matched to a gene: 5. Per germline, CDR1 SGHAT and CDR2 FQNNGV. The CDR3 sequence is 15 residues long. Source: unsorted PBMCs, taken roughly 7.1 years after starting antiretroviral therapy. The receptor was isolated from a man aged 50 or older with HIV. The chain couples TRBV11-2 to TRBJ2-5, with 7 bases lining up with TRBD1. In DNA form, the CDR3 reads TGTGCCAGCAGCTTAGAACAGGGGTGGGGAGAGACCCAGTACTTC. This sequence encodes CASSLEQGWGETQYF. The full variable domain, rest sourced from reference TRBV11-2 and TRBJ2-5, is EAGVAQSPRYKIIEKRQSVAFWCNPISGHATLYWYQQILGQGPKLLIQFQNNGVVDDSQLPKDRFSAERLKGVDSTLKIQPAKLEDSAVYLCASSLEQGWGETQYFGPGTRLLVL.